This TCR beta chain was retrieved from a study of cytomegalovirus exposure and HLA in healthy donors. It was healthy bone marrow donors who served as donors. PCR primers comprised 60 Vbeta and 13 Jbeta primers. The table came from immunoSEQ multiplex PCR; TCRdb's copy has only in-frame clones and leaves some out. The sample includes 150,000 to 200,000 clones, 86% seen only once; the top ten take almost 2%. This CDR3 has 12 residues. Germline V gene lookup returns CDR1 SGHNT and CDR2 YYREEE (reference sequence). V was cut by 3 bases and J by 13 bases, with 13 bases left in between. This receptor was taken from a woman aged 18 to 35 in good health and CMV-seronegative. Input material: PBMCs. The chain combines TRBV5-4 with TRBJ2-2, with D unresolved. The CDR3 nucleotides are TGTGCCAGCAGCTCCCCCGAAAAGAGGCTGTTTTTT. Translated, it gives CASSSPEKRLFF.